The text below deals with one TCR beta chain. Its matching antigen is unknown. This record belongs to a study of radiation and T cells in renal cell carcinoma. Study-level findings and limits: Pretreatment tumor biopsies were lacking, so baseline clonotypes are unknown.

Time point of the sample: blood 4 weeks post-SBRT, at nephrectomy. Treatment noted: 15 Gy SBRT to primary tumor, nephrectomy 4 weeks later. Nephrectomy followed 15 Gy stereotactic body radiation by 4 weeks. Serial blood draws occurred at baseline and 2 and 4 weeks post-SBRT. The tumor was a clear cell renal cell carcinoma. Clones were sequenced by immunoSEQ multiplex PCR, and TCRdb holds only the in-frame ones, with some missing. Among 140,000 to 150,000 clones listed, 75% to 90% were seen once. CDR3 length: 15 residues. CDR1 and CDR2 (germline): MDHEN, SYDVKM. The V end was cut by 4 bases, the J end by 7 bases, with 16 bases between.

The sample in question was blood, obtained from a patient whose treatment included radiotherapy and nephrectomy. The rearrangement joins TRBV28 to TRBJ1-4, with D uncertain. This receptor was taken from a woman between 45 and 60 years old with renal cell carcinoma. For the CDR3, the DNA is TGTGCCAGCAGTTCCCAGACCCTACCAGGTGAAAAACTGTTTTTT. It specifies CASSSQTLPGEKLFF.